This TCR beta chain was obtained from a study of blood T cell repertoires in COVID-19. This CDR3 is 14 amino acids long. The ends were cut back, 2 bases at V and 4 bases at J, with 9 bases in the middle. Germline loops: CDR1 MGHDK, CDR2 SYGVNS. Study processing details: The assay estimated nucleated cells by amplifying reference gene primers. Clones were sequenced by immunoSEQ multiplex PCR, and TCRdb holds only the in-frame ones, with some missing. V, J and clone size are taken as reported in that table, and D and trimming were inferred from the DNA itself. Counted here are fewer than 350,000 clones, around 90% occurring once; the ten biggest clones make up about 1.8%. Individuals aged about 18 to 89 years were recruited from about two dozen US areas.

This TCR came from a woman under 30 with acute COVID-19. V usage is TRBV25-1 and J usage is TRBJ1-3; D is uncertain. The sequencing sample was made of PBMCs or T cells enriched from blood (not recorded which). DNA of the CDR3: TGTGCCAGCAGTGAAGGACTTTCCGGAAACACCATATATTTT. This translates into CASSEGLSGNTIYF.